The 13 T cell receptor beta chains below come from one sample, sequenced in a study of blood T cell repertoires in COVID-19. The repertoire was sequenced with immunoSEQ multiplex PCR; TCRdb's copy has only in-frame clones and lacks some. The sample contains about 370,000 clones, approximately 90% of which appear only once. The sequenced sample consisted of PBMCs or T cells enriched from blood (not recorded which). The receptors were sampled from a man aged 18 to 30 who had recovered from COVID-19.

The J gene is TRBJ2-7, the V gene TRBV2; the match to TRBD1 covers 9 bases. CDR1 and CDR2 (germline): SNHLY, FYNNEI. The ends lost 7 bases at V and 7 bases at J; junction bases unmatched: 5. The CDR3 covers 12 residues. The CDR3 coding sequence is TGTGCCAGCACAACAGGGGGCGGGGAGCAGTACTTC. Residues: CASTTGGGEQYF.

V and J are TRBV15 and TRBJ1-5, with unresolved D. Germline V gives CDR1 LNHNV, CDR2 YYDKDF (reference sequence). V was pared by 1 base and J by 3 bases, with 10 bases between. The CDR3 runs to 15 residues. CDR3 coding DNA: TGTGCCACCAGCAGAGCAGGTGTCCTCAATCAGCCCCAGCATTTT. This codes for CATSRAGVLNQPQHF.

The count of this clone is one. This chain connects TRBV5-6 to TRBJ1-4; no reliable D call. The V end lost 3 bases, the J end lost 12 bases, and 12 bases lay between the germline ends. Germline V gene sequence: CDR1 SGHDT, CDR2 YYEEEE. The CDR3 totals 12 residues. CDR3 coding DNA: TGTGCCAGCAGCTCAGGACGGAGGGAACTGTTTTTT. It specifies CASSSGRRELFF.

This chain joins TRBV7-3 and TRBJ2-1, with D possibly being TRBD2 (6 bases). CDR3 length equals 13 residues. Trimming pared 4 bases from V and 12 bases from J, leaving 16 bases between. Germline V gives CDR1 SGHTA, CDR2 FQGTGA. The CDR3, as DNA: TGTGCCAGCAGCTCAAATTCGGGACTGCCGCAGTTCTTC. It specifies CASSSNSGLPQFF.

This clone was observed a single time. This chain joins TRBV19 and TRBJ2-2, with D maybe TRBD2 (7 bases). V was clipped by 2 bases and J by 3 bases, with 13 bases between them. CDR1 and CDR2 (germline): LNHDA, SQIVND (reference sequence). The CDR3 is 16 residues long. CDR3 sequence: CASSIFGGGDTGELFF. CDR3 coding DNA: TGTGCCAGTAGTATATTTGGAGGGGGGGACACCGGGGAGCTGTTTTTT.

The rearrangement joins TRBV7-3 to TRBJ2-1; the match to TRBD2 covers 9 bases. The CDR3 totals 14 residues. Germline values: CDR1 SGHTA, CDR2 FQGTGA. The V and J ends lost 3 bases and 7 bases, in that order; junction bases with no gene match: 4. CDR3 amino acids: CASSFGGGANEQFF. For the CDR3, the DNA is TGTGCCAGCAGCTTCGGCGGGGGGGCGAATGAGCAGTTCTTC.

The chain couples TRBV3-1 (or the pseudogene TRBV3-2) to TRBJ1-1; D remains ambiguous. Trimming pared 3 bases from V and 0 bases from J, leaving 14 bases between. CDR3 size: 16 residues. Germline CDR1 is LGHDT and CDR2 is YNNKEL (reference sequence). CDR3 DNA: TGTGCCAGCAGCCATTACCGACACCCGATGAACACTGAAGCTTTCTTT. Translating it yields CASSHYRHPMNTEAFF.

This chain links TRBV11-2 with TRBJ1-2; TRBD1 aligns across 11 bases. The CDR3 is made up of 14 amino acids. The trim removed 3 bases at V and 4 bases at J, leaving 1 base unmatched. Germline V gene lookup returns CDR1 SGHAT and CDR2 FQNNGV. The CDR3 DNA is TGTGCCAGCAGCTTGGGGACAGGGGGCTATGGCTACACCTTC. Its protein product is CASSLGTGGYGYTF.

The chain recombines TRBV29-1 with TRBJ1-2; D ambiguous. Germline V gene sequence: CDR1 SQVTM, CDR2 ANQGSEA. The CDR3 has 12 amino acids. The germline V and J ends were trimmed by 4 bases and 7 bases, with 13 bases remaining between them. CDR3 sequence: CSVGATSGGYTF. As DNA, the CDR3 is TGCAGCGTTGGGGCCACCAGTGGTGGCTACACCTTC. The full variable domain, rest sourced from reference TRBV29-1 and TRBJ1-2, is SAVISQKPSRDICQRGTSLTIQCQVDSQVTMMFWYRQQPGQSLTLIATANQGSEATYESGFVIDKFPISRPNLTFSTLTVSNMSPEDSSIYLCSVGATSGGYTFGSGTRLTVV.

V is TRBV5-8 and J is TRBJ1-1; TRBD1 might be the D (5 bases). CDR1 SGHTS and CDR2 YDEGEE come from the germline V gene. V lost 1 base and J lost 3, with 19 bases in between. The CDR3 has 17 amino acids. CDR3 in amino acids: CASSLLRLWGSDTEAFF. In nucleotides, the CDR3 is TGTGCCAGCAGCTTGCTGCGGCTCTGGGGCAGTGACACTGAAGCTTTCTTT. The full variable domain, in which reference TRBV5-8 and TRBJ1-1 provide the parts outside the CDR3, is EAGVTQSPTHLIKTRGQQATLRCSPISGHTSVYWYQQALGLGLQFLLWYDEGEERNRGNFPPRFSGRQFPNYSSELNVNALELEDSALYLCASSLLRLWGSDTEAFFGQGTRLTVV.

The chain uses TRBV7-3 and TRBJ1-2, with 9 nucleotides matching TRBD1. This CDR3 spans 15 amino acids. V lost 5 bases to trimming and J lost 6 bases; unmatched junction nucleotides: 10. Per germline, CDR1 SGHTA and CDR2 FQGTGA. CDR3 nucleotide sequence: TGTGCCAGCAGCCGGGACAGGGAGAGGCAGAATGGCTACACCTTC. Its translation: CASSRDRERQNGYTF.

This clone appeared once. V gene TRBV5-1 combines with J gene TRBJ2-3; D may be TRBD1 (5 bases). Germline CDR1 and CDR2: SGHRS and YFSETQ. The CDR3 is 13 amino acids. V lost 4 bases, J lost 3 bases, and 9 bases lay in between. The CDR3 region has the DNA TGCGCCAGCAGCGCCCCAGGGACAGATACGCAGTATTTT. Residues: CASSAPGTDTQYF.

V gene TRBV18 combines with J gene TRBJ1-2; D gene ambiguous. Germline-derived CDR1 and CDR2 are KGHSH and LQKENI. V lost 5 bases, J lost 4 bases, and 17 bases lay in between. This CDR3 is 15 amino acids long. The DNA of the CDR3 is TGTGCCAGCTCAGTCTACCGGGAGGAGAGCTATGGCTACACCTTC. It yields the protein CASSVYREESYGYTF.